These 7 T cell receptor beta chains share one sample of origin, sequenced in a study of OX40 agonist ivuxolimab in advanced cancers. Some clones are missing from TCRdb's copy, which holds only in-frame ones; the method was immunoSEQ multiplex PCR. The sample contains more than 60,000 clones, around nine tenths of which appear only once. The source material was CD4+ or CD8+ T cells sorted from blood, sampled in a trial of the OX40 agonist ivuxolimab. The receptors shown here come from an adult with an advanced solid tumor such as melanoma, head and neck, liver or kidney cancer.

The gene calls are TRBV7-2 and TRBJ1-3; tentative D call: TRBD1 (5 bases). Trimming stripped 6 bases from V and 3 bases from J, with 15 bases between. Germline V gene lookup returns CDR1 SGHTA and CDR2 FQGNSA. The CDR3 spans 15 residues. The CDR3 bases are TGTGCCAGCAGTGCCGGGACTGTGGGTGGAAACACCATATATTTT. Translating gives CASSAGTVGGNTIYF. The full variable domain, with the rest looked up from reference TRBV7-2 and TRBJ1-3, is GAGVSQSPSNKVTEKGKDVELRCDPISGHTALYWYRQSLGQGLEFLIYFQGNSAPDKSGLPSDRFSAERTGGSVSTLTIQRTQQEDSAVYLCASSAGTVGGNTIYFGEGSWLTVV.

The chain is built from TRBV18 and TRBJ1-4; D uncertain. This CDR3 is 13 amino acids long. With 3 bases removed from V and 7 bases from J, the gap between germline ends came to 9 bases. Germline V gives CDR1 KGHSH, CDR2 LQKENI. The DNA for the CDR3 is TGTGCCAGCTCACCTTCCGACGGTGAAAAACTGTTTTTT. Protein sequence: CASSPSDGEKLFF.

V usage is TRBV7-7 and J usage is TRBJ2-5, with D unresolved. Trimming removed 1 base at V and 1 base at J, with 7 bases between. The length of the CDR3 is 14 residues. The germline CDR1 and CDR2 sequences are SSHAT and FNYEAQ (reference sequence). The CDR3 protein is CASSLEAAQETQYF. The CDR3 DNA reads TGTGCCAGCAGCTTAGAGGCAGCCCAAGAGACCCAGTACTTC.

The chain recombines TRBV29-1 with TRBJ2-7, with TRBD1 matching 11 bases. The CDR3 length is 14 residues. Germline CDR1 is SQVTM and CDR2 is ANQGSEA. J was trimmed by 3 bases and V by 1 base; bases with no gene match: 2. Written as DNA, the CDR3 is TGCAGCGTTGAAGGGGGGACAGGGGGCTACGAGCAGTACTTC. Protein: CSVEGGTGGYEQYF.

The rearrangement uses TRBV14 and TRBJ2-5, with 8 bases matching TRBD2. V gave up 0 bases and J gave up 2 bases; unmatched junction bases: 8. The CDR3 runs 17 residues. The V gene's germline CDR1 is SGHDN and CDR2 FVKESK. This CDR3 reads CASSQERSGSRQETQYF. For the CDR3, the DNA is TGTGCCAGCAGCCAAGAACGAAGCGGGAGTCGTCAAGAGACCCAGTACTTC.

J is TRBJ1-1 and V is TRBV5-1; D remains ambiguous. CDR1 is SGHRS, CDR2 YFSETQ, per germline. The CDR3 is 13 amino acids. Trimming left V 2 bases short and J 1 base short, with 6 bases between. CDR3: CASSFDGNTEAFF. The CDR3 bases are TGCGCCAGCAGCTTCGACGGGAACACTGAAGCTTTCTTT. The variable domain in full, with the rest retrieved from reference TRBV5-1 and TRBJ1-1, is KAGVTQTPRYLIKTRGQQVTLSCSPISGHRSVSWYQQTPGQGLQFLFEYFSETQRNKGNFPGRFSGRQFSNSRSEMNVSTLELGDSALYLCASSFDGNTEAFFGQGTRLTVV.

The rearrangement uses TRBV19 and TRBJ2-4; 11 nucleotides agree with TRBD2. The CDR3 runs 17 residues. Germline V lookup: CDR1 LNHDA, CDR2 SQIVND (reference sequence). Losses at the gene ends were 5 bases for V and 2 bases for J; bases not matched to a gene: 8. CDR3 amino acids: CASSFSGGAITKNIQYF. The CDR3 nucleotides read TGTGCCAGTAGTTTTAGCGGGGGGGCCATTACCAAAAACATTCAGTACTTC.